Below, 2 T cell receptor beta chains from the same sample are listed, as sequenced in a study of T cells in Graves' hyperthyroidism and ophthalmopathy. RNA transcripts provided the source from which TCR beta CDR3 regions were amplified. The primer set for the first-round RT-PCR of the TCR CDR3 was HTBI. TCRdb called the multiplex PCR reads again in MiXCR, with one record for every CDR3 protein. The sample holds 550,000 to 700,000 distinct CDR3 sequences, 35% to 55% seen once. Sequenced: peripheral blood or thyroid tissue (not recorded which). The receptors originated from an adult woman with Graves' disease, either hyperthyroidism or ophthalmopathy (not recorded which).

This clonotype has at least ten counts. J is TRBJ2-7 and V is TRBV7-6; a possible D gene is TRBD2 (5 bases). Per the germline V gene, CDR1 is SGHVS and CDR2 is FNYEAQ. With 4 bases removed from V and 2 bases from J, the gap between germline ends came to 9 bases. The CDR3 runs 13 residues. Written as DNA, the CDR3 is TGTGCCAGCAGCTGGCAGGAGGCCTACGAGCAGTACTTC. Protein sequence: CASSWQEAYEQYF.

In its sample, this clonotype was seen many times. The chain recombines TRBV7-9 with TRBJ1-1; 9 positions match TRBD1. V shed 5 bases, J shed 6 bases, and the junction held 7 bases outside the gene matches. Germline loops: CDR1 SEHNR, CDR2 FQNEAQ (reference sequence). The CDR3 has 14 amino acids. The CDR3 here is CASSLRGTGSEAFF. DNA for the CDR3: TGTGCCAGCAGCCTCCGCGGGACAGGGTCTGAAGCTTTCTTT. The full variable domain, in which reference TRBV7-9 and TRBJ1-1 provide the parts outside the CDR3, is DTGVSQNPRHKITKRGQNVTFRCDPISEHNRLYWYRQTLGQGPEFLTYFQNEAQLEKSRLLSDRFSAERPKGSFSTLEIQRTEQGDSAMYLCASSLRGTGSEAFFGQGTRLTVV.